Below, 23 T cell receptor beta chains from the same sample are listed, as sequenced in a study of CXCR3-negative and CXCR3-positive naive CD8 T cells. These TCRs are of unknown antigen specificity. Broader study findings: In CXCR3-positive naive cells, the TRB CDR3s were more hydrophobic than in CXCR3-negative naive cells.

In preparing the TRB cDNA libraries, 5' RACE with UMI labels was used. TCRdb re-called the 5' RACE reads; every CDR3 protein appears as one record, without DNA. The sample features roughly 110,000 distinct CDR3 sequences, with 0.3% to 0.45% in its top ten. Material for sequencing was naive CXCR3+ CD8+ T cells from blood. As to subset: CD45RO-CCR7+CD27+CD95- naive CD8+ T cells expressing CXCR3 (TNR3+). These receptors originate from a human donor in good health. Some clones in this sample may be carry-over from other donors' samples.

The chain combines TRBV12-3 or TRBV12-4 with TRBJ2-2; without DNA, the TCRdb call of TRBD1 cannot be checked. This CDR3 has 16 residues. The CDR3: CASSLPGDRATGELFF.

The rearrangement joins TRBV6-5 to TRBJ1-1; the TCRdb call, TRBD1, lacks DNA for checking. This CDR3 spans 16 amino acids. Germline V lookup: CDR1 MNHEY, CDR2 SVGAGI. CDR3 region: CASCYKSRDRNTEAFF.

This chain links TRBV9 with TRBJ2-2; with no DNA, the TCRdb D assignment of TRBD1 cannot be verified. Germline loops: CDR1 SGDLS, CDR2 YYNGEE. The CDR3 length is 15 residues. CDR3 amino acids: CASSVGGGAGGELFF.

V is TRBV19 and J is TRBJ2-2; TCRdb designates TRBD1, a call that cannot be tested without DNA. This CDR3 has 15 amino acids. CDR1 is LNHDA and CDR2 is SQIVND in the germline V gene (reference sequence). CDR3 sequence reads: CASRVRSRATGELFF. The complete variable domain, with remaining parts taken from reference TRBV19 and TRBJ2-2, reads DGGITQSPKYLFRKEGQNVTLSCEQNLNHDAMYWYRQDPGQGLRLIYYSQIVNDFQKGDIAEGYSVSREKKESFPLTVTSAQKNPTAFYLCASRVRSRATGELFFGEGSRLTVL.

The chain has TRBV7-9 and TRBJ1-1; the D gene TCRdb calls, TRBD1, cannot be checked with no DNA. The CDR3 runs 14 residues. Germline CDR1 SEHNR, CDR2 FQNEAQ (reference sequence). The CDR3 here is CASSKQGMNTEAFF.

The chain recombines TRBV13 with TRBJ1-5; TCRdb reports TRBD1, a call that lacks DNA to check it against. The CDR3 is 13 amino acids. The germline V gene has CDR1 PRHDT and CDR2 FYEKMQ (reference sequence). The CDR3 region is CASSSDRDQPQHF.

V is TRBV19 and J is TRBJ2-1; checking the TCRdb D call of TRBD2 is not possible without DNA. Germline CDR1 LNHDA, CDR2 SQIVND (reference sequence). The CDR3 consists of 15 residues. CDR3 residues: CASSLGLAGGNEQFF.

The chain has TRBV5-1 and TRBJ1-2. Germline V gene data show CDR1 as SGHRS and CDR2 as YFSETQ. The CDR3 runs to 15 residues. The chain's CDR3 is CASRFIWGPPGSYTF.

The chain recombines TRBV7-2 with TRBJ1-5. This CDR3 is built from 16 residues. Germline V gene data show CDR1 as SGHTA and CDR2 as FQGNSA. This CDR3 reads CASSLGGPYSNQPQHF.

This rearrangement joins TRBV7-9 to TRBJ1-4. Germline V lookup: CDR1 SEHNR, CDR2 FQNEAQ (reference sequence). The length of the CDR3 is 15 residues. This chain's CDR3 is CASSQIGGANEKLFF.

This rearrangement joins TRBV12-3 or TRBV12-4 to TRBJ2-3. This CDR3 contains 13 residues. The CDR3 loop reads CASSLALSDTQYF.

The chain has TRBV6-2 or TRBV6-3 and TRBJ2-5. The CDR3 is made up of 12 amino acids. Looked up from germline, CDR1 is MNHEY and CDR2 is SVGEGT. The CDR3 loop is CASSYGTETQYF.

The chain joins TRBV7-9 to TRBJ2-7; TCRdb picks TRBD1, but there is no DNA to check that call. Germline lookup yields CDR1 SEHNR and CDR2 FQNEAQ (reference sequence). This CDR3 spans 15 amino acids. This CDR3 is CASSFPGQGGHEQYF. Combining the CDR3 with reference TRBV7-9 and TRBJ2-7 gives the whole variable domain DTGVSQNPRHKITKRGQNVTFRCDPISEHNRLYWYRQTLGQGPEFLTYFQNEAQLEKSRLLSDRFSAERPKGSFSTLEIQRTEQGDSAMYLCASSFPGQGGHEQYFGPGTRLTVT.

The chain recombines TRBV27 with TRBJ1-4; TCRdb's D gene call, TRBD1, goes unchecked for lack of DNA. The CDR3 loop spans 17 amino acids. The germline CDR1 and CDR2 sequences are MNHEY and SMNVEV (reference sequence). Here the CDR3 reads CASTYRAEEATNEKLFF.

The CDR3 region is CASSLWRQGNGYTF. The chain joins TRBV13 to TRBJ1-2; the D gene TCRdb calls, TRBD1, cannot be checked with no DNA. The CDR3 extends over 14 amino acids. Germline CDR1 is PRHDT and CDR2 is FYEKMQ (reference sequence).

The CDR3 loop is CASSFGPGGETQYF. The rearrangement joins TRBV5-6 to TRBJ2-5; TCRdb proposes TRBD1, but this gene call is untestable without DNA. The germline V gene encodes CDR1 SGHDT and CDR2 YYEEEE. CDR3 length: 14 residues.

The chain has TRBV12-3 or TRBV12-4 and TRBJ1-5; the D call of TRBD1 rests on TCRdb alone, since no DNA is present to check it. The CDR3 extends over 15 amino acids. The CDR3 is CASSLSTASNQPQHF.

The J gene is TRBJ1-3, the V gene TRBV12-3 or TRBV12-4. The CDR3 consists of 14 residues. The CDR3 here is CASVSYLSGNTIYF.

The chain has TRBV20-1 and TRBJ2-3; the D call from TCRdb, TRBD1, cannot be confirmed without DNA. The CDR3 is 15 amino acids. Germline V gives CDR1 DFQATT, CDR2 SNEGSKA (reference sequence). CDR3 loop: CSARDLQGALDTQYF.

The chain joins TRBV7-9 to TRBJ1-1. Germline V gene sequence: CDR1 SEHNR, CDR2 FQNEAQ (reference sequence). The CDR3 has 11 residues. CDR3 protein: CASSSDTEAFF.

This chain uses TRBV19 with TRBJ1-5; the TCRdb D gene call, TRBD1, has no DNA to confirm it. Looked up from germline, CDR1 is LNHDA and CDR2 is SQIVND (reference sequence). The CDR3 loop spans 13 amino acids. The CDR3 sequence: CASMTGGRQPQHF. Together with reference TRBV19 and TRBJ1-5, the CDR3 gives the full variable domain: DGGITQSPKYLFRKEGQNVTLSCEQNLNHDAMYWYRQDPGQGLRLIYYSQIVNDFQKGDIAEGYSVSREKKESFPLTVTSAQKNPTAFYLCASMTGGRQPQHFGDGTRLSIL.

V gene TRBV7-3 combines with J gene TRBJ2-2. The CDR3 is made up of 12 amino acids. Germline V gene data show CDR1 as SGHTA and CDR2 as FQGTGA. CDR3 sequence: CASSYNTGELFF.

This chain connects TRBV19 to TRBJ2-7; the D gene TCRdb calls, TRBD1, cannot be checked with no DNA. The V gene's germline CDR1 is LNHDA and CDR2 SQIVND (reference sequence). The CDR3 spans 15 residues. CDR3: CASSFSIDSGYEQYF.